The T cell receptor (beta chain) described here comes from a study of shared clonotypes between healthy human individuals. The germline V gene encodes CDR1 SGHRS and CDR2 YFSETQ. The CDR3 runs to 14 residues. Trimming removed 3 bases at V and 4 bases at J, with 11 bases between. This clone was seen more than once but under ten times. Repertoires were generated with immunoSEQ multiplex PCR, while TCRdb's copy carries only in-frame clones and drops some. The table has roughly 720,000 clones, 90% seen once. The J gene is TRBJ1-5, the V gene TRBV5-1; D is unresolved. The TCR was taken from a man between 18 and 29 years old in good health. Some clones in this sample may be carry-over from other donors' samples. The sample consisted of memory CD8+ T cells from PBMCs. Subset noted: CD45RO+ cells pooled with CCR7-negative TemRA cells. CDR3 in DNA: TGCGCCAGCAGCTGGGAGACTGGGAATCAGCCCCAGCATTTT. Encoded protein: CASSWETGNQPQHF.